These T cell receptor beta chains were read from a single sample in a study of cytomegalovirus exposure and HLA in healthy donors. Libraries were prepared by immunoSEQ multiplex PCR; TCRdb keeps only in-frame clonotypes and omits some of them. There are 100,000 to 150,000 clones in the sample; around 83% occur only once, and approximately 3% lies in the top ten. The sample consisted of PBMCs. These receptors were taken from a woman aged 18-35 years in good health and CMV-seropositive. Each CDR3 is given with its conserved first and last residue. The D gene is left open where the match is weak. Rows give clone size only sometimes, using once, few, many, or a class for an expanded clone.

size: NA; J: TRBJ2-3; V: TRBV5-1; D: TRBD2; CDR3: CASSLVPSGVTDTQYF; DNA: TGCGCCAGCAGCTTGGTCCCTAGCGGAGTCACAGATACGCAGTATTTT
size: NA; J: TRBJ1-5; V: TRBV12-5; D: NA; CDR3: CASAWGGAPQHF; DNA: TGTGCTAGTGCCTGGGGGGGGGCGCCCCAGCATTTT
size: NA; J: TRBJ2-5; V: TRBV4-1; D: NA; CDR3: CASSQAVQETQYF; DNA: TGCGCCAGCAGCCAAGCGGTCCAAGAGACCCAGTACTTC
size: NA; J: TRBJ1-3; V: TRBV19; D: NA; CDR3: CASSIDSGNTIYF; DNA: TGTGCCAGTAGTATCGACAGTGGAAACACCATATATTTT
size: once; J: TRBJ2-1; V: TRBV25-1; D: TRBD2; CDR3: CASSEPGTSLDNEQFF; DNA: TGTGCCAGCAGTGAGCCCGGGACTAGCCTAGACAATGAGCAGTTCTTC
size: NA; J: TRBJ1-4; V: TRBV4-1; D: NA; CDR3: CASSQSFTGATNEKLFF; DNA: TGCGCCAGCAGCCAATCCTTTACAGGCGCAACTAATGAAAAACTGTTTTTT
size: NA; J: TRBJ1-2; V: TRBV19; D: NA; CDR3: CASNAGSHNYGYTF; DNA: TGTGCCAGTAATGCAGGATCCCACAACTATGGCTACACCTTC
size: NA; J: TRBJ2-1; V: TRBV7-3; D: NA; CDR3: CASSLTTYNEQFF; DNA: TGTGCCAGCAGCTTAACTACCTACAATGAGCAGTTCTTC
size: NA; J: TRBJ2-7; V: TRBV30; D: TRBD1; CDR3: CAWSDPGGGLALYEQYF; DNA: TGTGCCTGGAGTGACCCAGGGGGCGGCTTAGCTCTTTACGAGCAGTACTTC
size: few; J: TRBJ1-3; V: TRBV13; D: NA; CDR3: CASGHKSGNTIYF; DNA: TGTGCCAGTGGGCATAAATCTGGAAACACCATATATTTT
size: NA; J: TRBJ1-1; V: TRBV6-1; D: NA; CDR3: CASIPTRLDTEAFF; DNA: TGTGCCAGCATCCCCACCAGGTTAGACACTGAAGCTTTCTTT
size: NA; J: TRBJ2-2; V: TRBV4-1; D: NA; CDR3: CASSQPSVSGELFF; DNA: TGCGCCAGCAGCCAACCCTCCGTATCCGGGGAGCTGTTTTTT
size: NA; J: TRBJ2-1; V: TRBV9; D: TRBD1; CDR3: CASSVAGTGVAYEQFF; DNA: TGTGCCAGCAGCGTAGCGGGGACAGGGGTGGCGTATGAGCAGTTCTTC
size: NA; J: TRBJ2-5; V: TRBV5-4; D: TRBD2; CDR3: CASSARGGGMETQYF; DNA: TGTGCCAGCAGCGCCCGGGGCGGGGGGATGGAGACCCAGTACTTC
size: NA; J: TRBJ1-1; V: TRBV10-3; D: NA; CDR3: CAISEGTGGVNTEAFF; DNA: TGTGCCATCAGTGAGGGGACCGGGGGTGTGAACACTGAAGCTTTCTTT
size: once; J: TRBJ2-3; V: TRBV5-1; D: TRBD1; CDR3: CASTGTGSTDTQYF; DNA: TGCGCCAGCACCGGGACAGGTAGCACAGATACGCAGTATTTT
size: NA; J: TRBJ1-2; V: TRBV11-2; D: TRBD1; CDR3: CASNKPGQGLGYTF; DNA: TGTGCCAGCAACAAACCGGGACAGGGGCTAGGCTACACCTTC
size: few; J: TRBJ2-7; V: TRBV6-1; D: TRBD2; CDR3: CASSGAGGPYEQYF; DNA: TGTGCCAGCAGTGGAGCGGGGGGGCCCTACGAGCAGTACTTC
size: NA; J: TRBJ2-1; V: TRBV10-1; D: NA; CDR3: CASRAGTPDYNEQFF; DNA: TGCGCCAGCAGGGCCGGGACACCGGACTACAATGAGCAGTTCTTC
size: few; J: TRBJ2-7; V: TRBV6-1; D: NA; CDR3: CASTDSYEQYF; DNA: TGTGCCAGCACGGACAGCTACGAGCAGTACTTC
size: NA; J: TRBJ1-2; V: TRBV27; D: NA; CDR3: CASSFGQADYGYTF; DNA: TGTGCCAGCAGTTTCGGTCAGGCTGATTATGGCTACACCTTC
size: NA; J: TRBJ2-4; V: TRBV6-1; D: NA; CDR3: CASRDNLAKNIQYF; DNA: TGTGCCAGCAGGGACAACCTAGCCAAAAACATTCAGTACTTC
size: NA; J: TRBJ2-7; V: TRBV5-1; D: TRBD1; CDR3: CASSLGQGIEQYF; DNA: TGCGCCAGCAGCTTGGGACAGGGGATCGAGCAGTACTTC
size: NA; J: TRBJ2-7; V: TRBV27; D: NA; CDR3: CASSSTVSYEQYF; DNA: TGTGCCAGCAGTTCGACAGTATCCTACGAGCAGTACTTC
size: NA; J: TRBJ1-6; V: TRBV7-3; D: TRBD1; CDR3: CASSDGQGINSPLHF; DNA: TGTGCCAGCAGCGACGGACAGGGTATCAATTCACCCCTCCACTTT
size: NA; J: TRBJ2-5; V: TRBV7-9; D: TRBD2; CDR3: CASSFLAGGPDPETQYF; DNA: TGTGCCAGCAGCTTCCTAGCGGGGGGGCCGGACCCGGAGACCCAGTACTTC
size: NA; J: TRBJ1-3; V: TRBV30; D: NA; CDR3: CAWSVEGRGNTIYF; DNA: TGTGCCTGGAGTGTTGAGGGCCGTGGAAACACCATATATTTT
size: NA; J: TRBJ2-3; V: TRBV11-1; D: TRBD1; CDR3: CASSPGQGSTDTQYF; DNA: TGTGCCAGCAGCCCTGGACAGGGAAGCACAGATACGCAGTATTTT
size: NA; J: TRBJ1-4; V: TRBV14; D: NA; CDR3: CASSQDHDITHEKLFF; DNA: TGTGCCAGCAGCCAAGACCATGACATCACGCATGAAAAACTGTTTTTT
size: NA; J: TRBJ1-2; V: TRBV20-1; D: NA; CDR3: CSAGRDNSYTF; DNA: TGCAGTGCCGGACGGGACAACAGCTACACCTTC
size: NA; J: TRBJ2-7; V: TRBV5-5; D: NA; CDR3: CASSLGQASYEQYF; DNA: TGTGCCAGCAGCTTGGGACAGGCTTCCTACGAGCAGTACTTC
size: NA; J: TRBJ1-2; V: TRBV30; D: NA; CDR3: CAYLQASNYGYTF; DNA: TGTGCCTACCTGCAGGCTTCTAACTATGGCTACACCTTC
size: NA; J: TRBJ2-1; V: TRBV5-4; D: NA; CDR3: CASSFGGPSYNEQFF; DNA: TGTGCCAGCAGCTTCGGGGGGCCCTCCTACAATGAGCAGTTCTTC
size: NA; J: TRBJ2-7; V: TRBV29-1; D: NA; CDR3: CSVVVLDSPYEQYF; DNA: TGCAGCGTTGTCGTGCTGGACTCGCCCTACGAGCAGTACTTC
size: NA; J: TRBJ1-6; V: TRBV2; D: NA; CDR3: CASSEQGPIGSPLHF; DNA: TGTGCCAGCAGTGAACAGGGGCCTATAGGTTCACCCCTCCACTTT
size: NA; J: TRBJ2-7; V: TRBV7-9; D: NA; CDR3: CSSSRVFEQYF; DNA: TGTTCCAGCAGCCGGGTGTTCGAGCAGTACTTC
size: few; J: TRBJ1-2; V: TRBV6-1; D: TRBD1; CDR3: CASLPGQLNGYTF; DNA: TGTGCCAGTTTACCGGGACAGTTAAATGGCTACACCTTC
size: NA; J: TRBJ1-6; V: TRBV9; D: NA; CDR3: CASSVGGGSDNSPLHF; DNA: TGTGCCAGCAGCGTAGGGGGAGGGTCAGACAATTCACCCCTCCACTTT
size: NA; J: TRBJ2-5; V: TRBV5-4; D: NA; CDR3: CASSLVEQETQYF; DNA: TGTGCCAGCAGCTTGGTGGAGCAAGAGACCCAGTACTTC
size: NA; J: TRBJ2-7; V: TRBV5-6; D: TRBD1; CDR3: CASSLSKGQGYEQYF; DNA: TGTGCCAGCAGCTTAAGTAAGGGACAGGGCTACGAGCAGTACTTC
size: NA; J: TRBJ1-4; V: TRBV7-6; D: TRBD1; CDR3: CASSSAGQGDEKLFF; DNA: TGTGCCAGCAGCTCGGCGGGACAGGGGGATGAAAAACTGTTTTTT
size: NA; J: TRBJ2-3; V: TRBV2; D: NA; CDR3: CASIRQGYTDTQYF; DNA: TGTGCCAGCATCCGGCAGGGGTACACAGATACGCAGTATTTT
size: NA; J: TRBJ2-3; V: TRBV5-6; D: NA; CDR3: CASSLAASADTQYF; DNA: TGTGCCAGCAGCTTGGCGGCTAGTGCAGATACGCAGTATTTT
size: NA; J: TRBJ1-2; V: TRBV10-2; D: NA; CDR3: CASSEPEAGVYGYTF; DNA: TGCGCCAGCAGTGAGCCAGAGGCAGGGGTCTATGGCTACACCTTC
size: NA; J: TRBJ2-1; V: TRBV13; D: TRBD1; CDR3: CASSSPGGISYNEQFF; DNA: TGTGCCAGCAGTAGTCCAGGGGGCATCTCCTACAATGAGCAGTTCTTC
size: few; J: TRBJ2-3; V: TRBV4-2; D: TRBD2; CDR3: CASSPAGGLTDTQYF; DNA: TGTGCCAGCAGTCCAGCGGGGGGGCTCACAGATACGCAGTATTTT
size: NA; J: TRBJ1-1; V: TRBV6-5; D: TRBD1; CDR3: CASSQQGARTEAFF; DNA: TGTGCCAGCAGTCAACAGGGGGCTAGGACTGAAGCTTTCTTT
size: NA; J: TRBJ1-1; V: TRBV5-8; D: NA; CDR3: CASSFIGVNTEAFF; DNA: TGTGCCAGCAGCTTTATAGGGGTAAACACTGAAGCTTTCTTT
size: NA; J: TRBJ2-2; V: TRBV7-3; D: NA; CDR3: CASSTQGSDTGELFF; DNA: TGTGCCAGCAGCACTCAGGGGTCGGACACCGGGGAGCTGTTTTTT
size: NA; J: TRBJ1-2; V: TRBV29-1; D: TRBD1; CDR3: CSVADRAYGYTF; DNA: TGCAGCGTTGCCGACAGGGCCTATGGCTACACCTTC
size: few; J: TRBJ2-5; V: TRBV7-9; D: TRBD2; CDR3: CASSLGGLGLAYKTQYF; DNA: TGTGCCAGCAGCTTAGGAGGGCTGGGACTAGCATATAAGACCCAGTACTTC
size: NA; J: TRBJ1-2; V: TRBV28; D: NA; CDR3: CASREPGQEYGYTF; DNA: TGTGCCAGCAGAGAGCCGGGACAAGAGTATGGCTACACCTTC
size: NA; J: TRBJ2-7; V: TRBV5-1; D: NA; CDR3: CASSLVWASEQYF; DNA: TGCGCCAGCAGCTTGGTTTGGGCCTCCGAGCAGTACTTC
size: once; J: TRBJ1-2; V: TRBV6-5; D: NA; CDR3: CASSLDKGGYTF; DNA: TGTGCCAGCAGCCTCGACAAGGGGGGCTACACCTTC
size: NA; J: TRBJ2-7; V: TRBV5-1; D: NA; CDR3: CASSPVGGSHEQYF; DNA: TGCGCCAGCAGCCCGGTGGGGGGAAGCCACGAGCAGTACTTC